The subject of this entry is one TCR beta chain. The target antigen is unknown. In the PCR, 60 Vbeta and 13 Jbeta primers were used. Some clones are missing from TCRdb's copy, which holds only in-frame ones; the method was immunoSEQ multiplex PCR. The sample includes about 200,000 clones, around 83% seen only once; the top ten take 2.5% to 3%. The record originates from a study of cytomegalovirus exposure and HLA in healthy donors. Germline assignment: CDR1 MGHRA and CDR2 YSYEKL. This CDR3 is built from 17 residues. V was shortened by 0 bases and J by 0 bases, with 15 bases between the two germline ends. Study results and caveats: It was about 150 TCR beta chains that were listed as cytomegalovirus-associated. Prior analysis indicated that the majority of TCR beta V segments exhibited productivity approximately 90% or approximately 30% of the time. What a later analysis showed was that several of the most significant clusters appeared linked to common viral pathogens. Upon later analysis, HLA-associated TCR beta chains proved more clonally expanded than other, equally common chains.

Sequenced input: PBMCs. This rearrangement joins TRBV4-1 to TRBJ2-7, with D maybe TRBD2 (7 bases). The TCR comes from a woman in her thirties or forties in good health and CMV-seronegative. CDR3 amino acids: CASSQDGRGGYSYEQYF. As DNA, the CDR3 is TGCGCCAGCAGCCAAGATGGAAGGGGGGGGTACTCCTACGAGCAGTACTTC.